The table lists the clone carrying this TCR beta chain with many counts. The antigen is not known. This CDR3 has 14 residues. Germline CDR1 SGHDT, CDR2 YYEEEE. V shed 1 base and J 6 bases; nucleotides not matched to a gene: 2. The sample belongs to a study of T-cell reconstitution after alpha-beta-depleted transplantation in children. Study-level findings and limits: T-cell counts and diversity were attributed mostly to newly produced T cells one year after transplant. There were reportedly several hundred expanded graft clones from which alpha-beta T cells came about two months after transplant. Elevated TCRbeta diversity at day 60 was traced, in some patients, to surviving recipient T cells and thymic progenitors.

Preparation of the TCRbeta library was carried out with unique molecular identifiers. TCRdb processed the PCR reads anew with MiXCR; each CDR3 protein has one entry. Seen here are fewer than 150,000 distinct CDR3 sequences, 8.5% to 10% observed once, and the top ten hold under 30%. This TCR was sampled from a girl in the first two years of life who had a stem cell transplant for combined immunodeficiency, so the T cells may come from the graft donor. The J gene is TRBJ2-1, the V gene TRBV5-6; 9 bases align to TRBD1. The specimen was PBMCs, mostly from graft donor cells, collected 180 days after TCRalphabeta/CD19-depleted stem cell transplant. The CDR3 region is CASSLPTGGNEQFF. The DNA of the CDR3 is TGTGCCAGCAGCTTGCCGACAGGGGGCAATGAGCAGTTCTTC.